The clone carrying this T cell receptor beta chain turned up a few times. The entry originates in a study of blood T cells in healthy people across ages. Germline CDR1 SQVTM, CDR2 ANQGSEA. The length of the CDR3 is 13 residues. Combining a sample-barcoded 5' primer with a J-beta primer mix, a second PCR ran for about 7 to 12 cycles. TCRdb re-called the 5' RACE reads through MiXCR, storing one row per CDR3 protein. The repertoire consists of hundreds of thousands of distinct CDR3 sequences, with about 62% occurring once and the leading ten covering 22%. This TCR was sampled from a man aged 25 to 40 in good health. The source material was blood. The chain employs TRBV29-1 and TRBJ2-3; D is uncertain. The CDR3 sequence is CTSFRRNTDTQYF. The CDR3 coding sequence is TGCACCTCCTTCCGGCGGAACACAGATACGCAGTATTTT.